These 20 T cell receptor beta chains were sequenced from one sample in a study of T-cell reconstitution after alpha-beta-depleted transplantation in children. TCRbeta library preparation incorporated unique molecular identifiers. From the PCR reads, TCRdb called clonotypes with MiXCR, one entry per CDR3 protein. Of 500,000 to 750,000 distinct CDR3 sequences in the sample, under 15% were seen once. Sequences were derived from PBMCs, mostly from graft donor cells, sampled 360 days after TCRalphabeta/CD19-depleted stem cell transplant. These receptors originate from a male patient under 18 who had a stem cell transplant for acute myeloid leukemia, so the T cells may come from the graft donor.

This clonotype appeared a few times. The rearrangement joins TRBV5-5 to TRBJ2-3; D is ambiguous. Germline V gene sequence: CDR1 SGHKS, CDR2 YYEKEE (reference sequence). CDR3 length equals 13 residues. V was cut by 6 bases and J by 6 bases, with 14 bases left in between. The CDR3 sequence is CASTRLATDTQYF. DNA of the CDR3: TGTGCCAGCACCCGGTTAGCCACTGATACGCAGTATTTT.

In its sample, this clonotype was seen many times. The gene calls are TRBV28 and TRBJ2-1, with 8 positions matching TRBD2. Looked up from germline, CDR1 is MDHEN and CDR2 is SYDVKM. The CDR3 totals 15 residues. V shed 6 bases, J shed 4 bases, and the junction held 8 bases outside the gene matches. The CDR3 loop is CASRGLVGTYNEQFF. In DNA form, the CDR3 reads TGTGCCAGCAGGGGACTAGTAGGGACTTACAATGAGCAGTTCTTC.

This clonotype occurred many times. This chain connects TRBV29-1 to TRBJ2-1; D may correspond to TRBD1 or TRBD2 (6 bases each). CDR1 SQVTM and CDR2 ANQGSEA come from the germline V gene. The CDR3 loop spans 15 amino acids. Trimming pared 6 bases from V and 3 bases from J, leaving 18 bases between. The CDR3 DNA is TGCAGCGTAAACAGGGAACCAGCGGGCTACAATGAGCAGTTCTTC. Protein product: CSVNREPAGYNEQFF.

This clonotype was seen a few times. The gene calls are TRBV29-1 and TRBJ2-7, with a tentative D call TRBD1 (6 bases). The germline V gene has CDR1 SQVTM and CDR2 ANQGSEA. V lost 5 bases and J 2 bases, leaving 16 bases between the germline ends. The CDR3 runs to 14 residues. CDR3 nucleotide sequence: TGCAGCGTTCAACAGGGTATGGGGCCCTACGAGCAGTACTTC. Encoded protein: CSVQQGMGPYEQYF.

J is TRBJ1-1 and V is TRBV7-2; 7 nucleotides align to TRBD1. The CDR3 is made up of 14 amino acids. CDR1 is SGHTA, CDR2 FQGNSA, per germline. Unmatched junction bases numbered 4, after V lost 6 bases and J lost 0 bases. CDR3 in DNA: TGTGCCAGCAGGGATACAGGGGTGAACACTGAAGCTTTCTTT. Protein: CASRDTGVNTEAFF.

The chain carries TRBV4-3 and TRBJ2-1; 10 bases are shared with TRBD1. Germline V gene data show CDR1 as LGHNA and CDR2 as YSLEER. The CDR3 spans 15 residues. Losses at the gene ends were 1 base for V and 5 bases for J; bases not matched to a gene: 2. In DNA form, the CDR3 reads TGCGCCAGCAGCCAAGTGGGACAGGGGAACAATGAGCAGTTCTTC. Translating it yields CASSQVGQGNNEQFF.

V usage is TRBV5-6 and J usage is TRBJ2-7; TRBD1 agrees at 7 bases. From germline, CDR1 is SGHDT and CDR2 YYEEEE. This CDR3 has 15 amino acids. V shed 0 bases and J 3 bases; nucleotides not matched to a gene: 6. DNA of the CDR3: TGTGCCAGCAGCTTGGCCGGACAGGCTATCTACGAGCAGTACTTC. It is translated as CASSLAGQAIYEQYF.

A few counts support this clonotype. The chain links TRBV28 to TRBJ2-1; D call uncertain. V lost 1 base to trimming and J lost 0 bases, with 13 bases between them. The CDR3 sequence is 17 residues long. Germline lookup yields CDR1 MDHEN and CDR2 SYDVKM. For the CDR3, the DNA is TGTGCCAGCAGTTTATATAGCTGGGGAAGCTCCTACAATGAGCAGTTCTTC. As protein: CASSLYSWGSSYNEQFF.

The genes are TRBV28 and TRBJ2-6; 9 nucleotides align to TRBD1. This CDR3 spans 16 amino acids. From germline, CDR1 is MDHEN and CDR2 SYDVKM. The junction had 5 bases not matched to a gene; V was cut back by 6 bases and J by 2 bases. CDR3 protein: CASSRQGVTGANVLTF. CDR3 nucleotides: TGTGCCAGCAGCCGACAGGGGGTTACTGGGGCCAACGTCCTGACTTTC.

The sample holds a few counts of this clonotype. The chain has TRBV25-1 and TRBJ1-6, with a possible D match to TRBD1 (5 bases). This CDR3 comprises 11 residues. The germline gives CDR1 MGHDK, CDR2 SYGVNS. V gave up 1 base and J gave up 15 bases, with 7 bases separating them. The CDR3 DNA follows: TGTGCCAGCAGTGAATTCCAGGGCCTCCACTTT. Amino acids: CASSEFQGLHF.

This chain connects TRBV4-3 to TRBJ2-5; D is ambiguous. Germline V lookup: CDR1 LGHNA, CDR2 YSLEER. Trimming left V 2 bases short and J 1 base short, with 5 bases between. The CDR3 runs to 13 residues. The CDR3 sequence is CASSQRSQETQYF. In DNA, the CDR3 is TGCGCCAGCAGCCAAAGGAGCCAAGAGACCCAGTACTTC.

V gene TRBV19 combines with J gene TRBJ1-6; 7 bases align to TRBD1. This CDR3 comprises 15 residues. V gave up 6 bases and J gave up 8 bases; unmatched junction bases: 10. From germline, CDR1 is LNHDA and CDR2 SQIVND (reference sequence). This CDR3 is CASSPIDRVYSPLHF. Written as DNA, the CDR3 is TGTGCCAGTAGCCCAATCGACAGGGTATATTCACCCCTCCACTTT.

This clonotype was counted at least ten times. The chain couples TRBV29-1 to TRBJ1-1, with 8 bases fitting TRBD1. V gave up 7 bases and J gave up 5 bases; unmatched junction bases: 3. The CDR3 is 11 residues long. Germline-derived CDR1 and CDR2 are SQVTM and ANQGSEA. As DNA, the CDR3 is TGCAGCGCACAGGGGGGAACTGAAGCTTTCTTT. Translation gives CSAQGGTEAFF.

V usage is TRBV28 and J usage is TRBJ2-1; 8 nucleotides align to TRBD2. In germline, CDR1 is MDHEN, CDR2 SYDVKM. J lost 13 bases, V lost 7 bases, and 9 bases had no gene match. CDR3 size: 12 residues. CDR3 protein: CASTPDAGGQFF. In DNA, the CDR3 is TGTGCCAGCACACCAGACGCGGGAGGACAGTTCTTC.

The V gene is TRBV29-1, the J gene TRBJ2-1; 7 bases align to TRBD1. Unmatched junction bases numbered 12, after V lost 7 bases and J lost 6 bases. CDR1 and CDR2 (germline): SQVTM, ANQGSEA. The CDR3 totals 14 residues. The CDR3 spells CSARGGPSVNEQFF. The CDR3 nucleotides read TGCAGCGCCCGAGGGGGCCCGTCGGTCAATGAGCAGTTCTTC.

This chain joins TRBV3-1 and TRBJ2-5; 7 bases align to TRBD1. The CDR3 runs 15 residues. Germline trimming cut 4 bases from V and 4 bases from J; bases unmatched to any gene: 9. Germline loops: CDR1 LGHDT, CDR2 YNNKEL (reference sequence). DNA of the CDR3: TGTGCCAGCAGCCCTACCGTCGACAGGGCAGAGACCCAGTACTTC. Translated: CASSPTVDRAETQYF.

V and J are TRBV29-1 and TRBJ2-1, with TRBD2 identical over 8 bases. From germline, CDR1 is SQVTM and CDR2 ANQGSEA. With V trimmed by 7 bases and J by 0 bases, 8 bases remained unmatched. The CDR3 spans 15 residues. CDR3 nucleotide sequence: TGCAGCGCTGGGACTAGTCCTAGCTCCTACAATGAGCAGTTCTTC. It specifies CSAGTSPSSYNEQFF.

This clonotype was detected many times. J is TRBJ1-5 and V is TRBV5-1; no definite D call. This CDR3 has 13 residues. Germline assignment: CDR1 SGHRS and CDR2 YFSETQ. V was clipped by 1 base and J by 7 bases, with 9 bases between them. DNA for the CDR3: TGCGCCAGCAGCTTGAACCAAGGGCAGCCCCAGCATTTT. Translated, it gives CASSLNQGQPQHF.

CDR3 sequence reads: CSVVNPTGYEQYF. The DNA for the CDR3 is TGCAGCGTTGTAAATCCCACAGGCTACGAGCAGTACTTC. The V and J genes are TRBV29-1 and TRBJ2-7; D is possibly TRBD1 (5 bases). Trimming left V 4 bases short and J 3 bases short, with 13 bases between. The CDR3 contains 13 residues. CDR1 is SQVTM, CDR2 ANQGSEA, per germline.

This clonotype has just a few counts. The V gene is TRBV6-5, the J gene TRBJ2-1; D gene unclear. The germline CDR1 and CDR2 sequences are MNHEY and SVGAGI. The CDR3 extends over 14 amino acids. Trimming left V 0 bases short and J 8 bases short, with 11 bases between. In nucleotides, the CDR3 is TGTGCCAGCAGTTACTCGTCAAATCGGGATGAGCAGTTCTTC. Translated, it gives CASSYSSNRDEQFF.